This TCR beta chain derives from a study of CD8+ T cells in alopecia areata. Treatment defined: oral pan-JAK inhibitor, 5-10 mg twice daily. Collection of lesional scalp punch biopsies and peripheral blood was performed in alopecia areata patients. The authors extracted RNA and reverse transcribed it into cDNA as the sequencing template. TCRdb keeps only in-frame clones here, not all; method: immunoSEQ multiplex PCR. Of some 110,000 clones in the sample, 58% were seen once. Remarks on this clone: Its cognate antigen is unknown.

V lost 1 base and J 4 bases, leaving 17 bases between the germline ends. This CDR3 contains 15 residues. The V gene's germline CDR1 is GTSNPN and CDR2 SVGIG (reference sequence). Findings and caveats of the study: Sharing of TCR sequences between patients (possibly for HLA-related reasons) was less clear than in mice. In scalp and blood, many expanded lesional clones persisted during tofacitinib. Clonality was higher in lesional than normal scalp, especially in alopecia totalis/universalis.

The source is a human donor with alopecia areata. Material: CD8+ T cells sorted from blood, obtained at week 4, from a patient treated with tofacitinib. J is TRBJ2-7 and V is TRBV30; no reliable D call. For the CDR3, the DNA is TGTGCCTGGAGTGATCTCTTCGGCACGATATACGAGCAGTACTTC. This encodes CAWSDLFGTIYEQYF.